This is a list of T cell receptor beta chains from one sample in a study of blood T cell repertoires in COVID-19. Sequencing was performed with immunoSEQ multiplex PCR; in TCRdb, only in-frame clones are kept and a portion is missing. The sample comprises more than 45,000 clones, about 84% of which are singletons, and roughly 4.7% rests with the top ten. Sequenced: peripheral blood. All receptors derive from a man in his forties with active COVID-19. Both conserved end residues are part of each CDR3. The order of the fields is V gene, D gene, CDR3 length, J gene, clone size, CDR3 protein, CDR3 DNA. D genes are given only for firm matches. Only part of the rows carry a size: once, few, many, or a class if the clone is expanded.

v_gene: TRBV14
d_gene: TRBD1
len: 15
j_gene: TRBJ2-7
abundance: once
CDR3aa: CASTPSGGPSYEQYF
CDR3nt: TGTGCCAGCACCCCCTCAGGGGGACCCTCCTACGAGCAGTACTTC

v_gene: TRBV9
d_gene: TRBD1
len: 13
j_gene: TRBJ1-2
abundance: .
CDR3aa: CASNRQGAGGYTF
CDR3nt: TGTGCCAGCAATCGGCAGGGGGCTGGTGGCTACACCTTC

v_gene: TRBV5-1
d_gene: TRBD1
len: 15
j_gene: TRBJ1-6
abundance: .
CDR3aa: CASTLSTGLNSPLHF
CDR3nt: TGCGCCAGCACCTTATCGACAGGGTTGAATTCACCCCTCCACTTT

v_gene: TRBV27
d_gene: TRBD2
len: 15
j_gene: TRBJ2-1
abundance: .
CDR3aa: CASSLRLAGVNEQFF
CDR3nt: TGTGCCAGCAGTTTACGGCTAGCGGGAGTCAATGAGCAGTTCTTC

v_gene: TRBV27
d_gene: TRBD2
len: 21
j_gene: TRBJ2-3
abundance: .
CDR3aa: CASSFLLYEVAGGLRLDTQYF
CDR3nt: TGTGCCAGCAGTTTTCTTCTCTACGAGGTAGCGGGAGGCCTAAGACTCGATACGCAGTATTTT

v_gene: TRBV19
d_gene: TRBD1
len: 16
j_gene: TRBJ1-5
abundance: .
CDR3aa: CASRRGQGHSNQPQHF
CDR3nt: TGTGCCAGTAGAAGGGGACAGGGCCATAGCAATCAGCCCCAGCATTTT

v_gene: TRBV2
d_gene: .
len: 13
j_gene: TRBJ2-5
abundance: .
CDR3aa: CASSATSLETQYF
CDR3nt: TGTGCCAGCAGTGCAACTTCCTTGGAGACCCAGTACTTC

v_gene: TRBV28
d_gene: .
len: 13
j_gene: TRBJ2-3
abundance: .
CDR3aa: CASSLSGADTQYF
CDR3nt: TGTGCCAGCAGTTTATCAGGTGCAGATACGCAGTATTTT

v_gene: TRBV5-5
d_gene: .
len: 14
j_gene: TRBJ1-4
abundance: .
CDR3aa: CASSLVWTAEKLFF
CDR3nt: TGTGCCAGCAGCTTGGTCTGGACAGCAGAAAAACTGTTTTTT

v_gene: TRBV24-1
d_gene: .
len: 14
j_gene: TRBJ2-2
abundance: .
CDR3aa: CATTGTYNTGELFF
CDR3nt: TGTGCCACCACCGGGACTTATAACACCGGGGAGCTGTTTTTT

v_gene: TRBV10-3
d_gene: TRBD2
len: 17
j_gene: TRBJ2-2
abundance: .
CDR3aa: CAISESGLAGASGELFF
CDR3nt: TGTGCCATCAGTGAGTCGGGGCTAGCGGGAGCATCCGGGGAGCTGTTTTTT

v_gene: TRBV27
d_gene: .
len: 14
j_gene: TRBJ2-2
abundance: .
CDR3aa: CASTPGASIGELFF
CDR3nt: TGTGCCAGCACACCAGGGGCTAGTATCGGGGAGCTGTTTTTT